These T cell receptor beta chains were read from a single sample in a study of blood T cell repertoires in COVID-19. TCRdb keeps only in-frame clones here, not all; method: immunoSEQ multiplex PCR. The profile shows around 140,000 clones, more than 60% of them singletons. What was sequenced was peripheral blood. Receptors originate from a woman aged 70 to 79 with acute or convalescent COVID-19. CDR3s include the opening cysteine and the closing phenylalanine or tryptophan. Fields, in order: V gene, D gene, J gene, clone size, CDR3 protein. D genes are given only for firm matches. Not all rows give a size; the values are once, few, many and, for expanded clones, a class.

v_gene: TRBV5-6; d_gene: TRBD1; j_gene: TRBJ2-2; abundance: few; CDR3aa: CASKTGGNTGELFF
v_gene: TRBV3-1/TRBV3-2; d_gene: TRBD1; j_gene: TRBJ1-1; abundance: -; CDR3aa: CASSQWTGGAHTEAFF
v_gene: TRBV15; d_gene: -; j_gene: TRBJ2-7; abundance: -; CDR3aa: CATSRESDYEQYF
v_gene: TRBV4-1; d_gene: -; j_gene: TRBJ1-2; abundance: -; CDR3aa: CASSQDLAKGYTF
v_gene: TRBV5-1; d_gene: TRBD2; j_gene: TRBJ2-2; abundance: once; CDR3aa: CASSPLAGGPGGELFF
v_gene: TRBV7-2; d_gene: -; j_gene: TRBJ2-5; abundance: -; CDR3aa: CASSLSGGGGYETQYF
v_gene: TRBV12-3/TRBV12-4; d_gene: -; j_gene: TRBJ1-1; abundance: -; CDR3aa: CASSLRLNTEAFF
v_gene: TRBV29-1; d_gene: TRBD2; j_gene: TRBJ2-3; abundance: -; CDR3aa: CSVEGERGSDTQYF
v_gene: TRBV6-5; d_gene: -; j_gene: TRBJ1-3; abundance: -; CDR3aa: CASSLRNTGNTIYF
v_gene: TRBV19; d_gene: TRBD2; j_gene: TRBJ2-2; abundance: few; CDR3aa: CASSRGLAGVGTGELFF
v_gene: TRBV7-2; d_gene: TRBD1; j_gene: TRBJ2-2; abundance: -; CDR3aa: CASSLLIDGTGGGGELFF
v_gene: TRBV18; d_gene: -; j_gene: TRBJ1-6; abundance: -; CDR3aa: CASSPGAGANSPLHF
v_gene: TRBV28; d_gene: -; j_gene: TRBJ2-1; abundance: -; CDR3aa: CASSPAGAPYNEQFF
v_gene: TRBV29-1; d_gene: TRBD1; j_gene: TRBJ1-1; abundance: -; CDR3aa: CSGQGSWTEAFF
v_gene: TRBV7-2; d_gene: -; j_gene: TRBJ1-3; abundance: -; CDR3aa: CASSLGDNRNTIYF
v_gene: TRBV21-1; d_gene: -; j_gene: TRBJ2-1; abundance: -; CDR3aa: CASRARTPRYNEQFF
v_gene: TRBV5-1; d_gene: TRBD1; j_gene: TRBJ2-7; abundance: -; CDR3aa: CASSPGQGVDEQYF
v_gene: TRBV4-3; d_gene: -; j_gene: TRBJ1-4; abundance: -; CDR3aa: CASSQDSQNEKLFF
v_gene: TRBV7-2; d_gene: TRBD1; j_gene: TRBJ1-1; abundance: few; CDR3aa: CASSSGQGRNTEAFF
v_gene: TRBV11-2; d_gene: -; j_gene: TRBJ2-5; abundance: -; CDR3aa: CASSLGLAPETQYF
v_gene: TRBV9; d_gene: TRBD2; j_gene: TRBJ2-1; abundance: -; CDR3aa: CASSEGTSHNEQFF
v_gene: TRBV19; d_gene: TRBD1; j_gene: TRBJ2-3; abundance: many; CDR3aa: CASSIQGADTQYF
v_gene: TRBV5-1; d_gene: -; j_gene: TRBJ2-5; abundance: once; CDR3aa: CASSLDRYQETQYF
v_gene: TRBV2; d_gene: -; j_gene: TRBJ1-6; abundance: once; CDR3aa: CASMTGVNSPLHF
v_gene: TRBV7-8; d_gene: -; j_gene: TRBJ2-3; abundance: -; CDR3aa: CASSLLETTTSTDTQYF
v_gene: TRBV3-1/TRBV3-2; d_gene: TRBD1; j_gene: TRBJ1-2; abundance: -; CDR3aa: CASSLGDSGGHGYTF
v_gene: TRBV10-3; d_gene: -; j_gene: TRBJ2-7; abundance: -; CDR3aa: CAISDTIQGFEQYF
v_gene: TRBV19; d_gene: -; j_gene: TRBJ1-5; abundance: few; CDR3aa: CASSIERGKSQNQPQHF
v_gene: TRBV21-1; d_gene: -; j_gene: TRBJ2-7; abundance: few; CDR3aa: CASSKVGLAKYEQYF
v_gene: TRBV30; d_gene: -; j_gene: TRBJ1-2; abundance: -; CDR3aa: CAWIRVGQSYGYTF
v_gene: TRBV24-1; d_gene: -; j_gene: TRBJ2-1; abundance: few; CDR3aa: CATSVLDEQFF
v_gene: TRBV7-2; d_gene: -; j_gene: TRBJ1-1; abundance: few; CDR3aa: CASRIQENTEAFF
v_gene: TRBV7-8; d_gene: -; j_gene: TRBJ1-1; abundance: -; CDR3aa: CASSSSTRGGTFF
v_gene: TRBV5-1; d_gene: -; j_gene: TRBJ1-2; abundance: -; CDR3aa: CASSLESGFHGYTF
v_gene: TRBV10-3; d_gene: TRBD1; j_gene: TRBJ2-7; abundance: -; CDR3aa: CAIRPGQALGESSYEQYF
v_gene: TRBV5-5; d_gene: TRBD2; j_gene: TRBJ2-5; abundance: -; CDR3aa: CASSLVGTSGGGETQYF
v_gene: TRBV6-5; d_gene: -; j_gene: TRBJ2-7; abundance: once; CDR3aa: CALMEDRYEQYF
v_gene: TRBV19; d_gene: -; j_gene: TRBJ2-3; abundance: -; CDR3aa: CASSSGSYAQYF
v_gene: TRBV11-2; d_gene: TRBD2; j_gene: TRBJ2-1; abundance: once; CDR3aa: CASSLGLAGAHTNEQFF
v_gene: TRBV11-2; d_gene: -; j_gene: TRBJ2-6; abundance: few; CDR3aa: CASSQGQSFSGANVLTF
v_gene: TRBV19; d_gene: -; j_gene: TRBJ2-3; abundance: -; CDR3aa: CASSKQVSSTDTQYF
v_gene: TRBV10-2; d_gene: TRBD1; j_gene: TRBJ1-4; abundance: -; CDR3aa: CASREGQATNEKLFF
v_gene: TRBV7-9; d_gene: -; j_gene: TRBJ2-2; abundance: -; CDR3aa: CASSPVIPNTGELFF
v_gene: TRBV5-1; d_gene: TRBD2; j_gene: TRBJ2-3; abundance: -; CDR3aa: CASSLAGREETDTQYF
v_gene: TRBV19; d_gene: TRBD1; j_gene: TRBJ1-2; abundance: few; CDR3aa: CASITTGGAAGYTF
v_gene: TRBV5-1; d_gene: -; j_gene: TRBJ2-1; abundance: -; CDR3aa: CASSRDTYNEQFF
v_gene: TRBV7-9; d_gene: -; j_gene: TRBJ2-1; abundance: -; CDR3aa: CASSPGIEQFF
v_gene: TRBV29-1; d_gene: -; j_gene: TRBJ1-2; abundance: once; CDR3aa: CSVVELSNYGYTF
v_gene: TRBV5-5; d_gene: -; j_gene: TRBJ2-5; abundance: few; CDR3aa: CASSLVQIQETQYF
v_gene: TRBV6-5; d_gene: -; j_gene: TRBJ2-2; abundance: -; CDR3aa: CASSIGATGELFF
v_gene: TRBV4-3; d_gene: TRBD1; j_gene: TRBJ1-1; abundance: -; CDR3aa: CASSHIRGGTGSTEAFF